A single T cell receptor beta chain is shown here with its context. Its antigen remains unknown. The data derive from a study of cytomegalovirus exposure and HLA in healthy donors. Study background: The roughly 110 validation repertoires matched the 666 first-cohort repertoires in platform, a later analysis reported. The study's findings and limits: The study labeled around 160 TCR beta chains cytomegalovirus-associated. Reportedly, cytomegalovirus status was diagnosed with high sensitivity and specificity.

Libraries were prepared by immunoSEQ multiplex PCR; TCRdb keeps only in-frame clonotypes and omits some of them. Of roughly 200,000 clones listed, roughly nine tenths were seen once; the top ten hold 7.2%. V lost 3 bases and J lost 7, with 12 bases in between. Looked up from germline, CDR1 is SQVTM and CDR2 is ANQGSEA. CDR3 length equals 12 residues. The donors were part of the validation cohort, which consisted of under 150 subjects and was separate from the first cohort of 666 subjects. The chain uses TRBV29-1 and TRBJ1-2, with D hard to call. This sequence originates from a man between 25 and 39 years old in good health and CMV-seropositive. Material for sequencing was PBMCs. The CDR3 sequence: CSVESWERGYTF. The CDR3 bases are TGCAGCGTTGAGAGCTGGGAGCGTGGCTACACCTTC.